This T cell receptor (beta chain) was identified in a study of blood T cell repertoires in COVID-19. In the study overall: The United States, Italy and Spain supplied acute and convalescent COVID-19 samples. The analysed material was cDNA or gDNA that came from T cells, B-cell-depleted T cells, or PBMCs.

The CDR3 has 14 residues. The germline V gene encodes CDR1 LNHDA and CDR2 SQIVND (reference sequence). The ends were cut back, 3 bases at V and 6 bases at J, with 11 bases in the middle. A Seattle source enrolled patients during active infection and followed them longitudinally. Study processing details: The authors estimated nucleated cell counts from reference gene primer amplification. The method was immunoSEQ multiplex PCR; TCRdb's version includes in-frame clones alone and lacks a portion of them. The DNA gave D and trimming, while V, J and clone size come from that table. In the table there are over 80,000 clones, about 74% of which are singletons.

Source material: peripheral blood. The chain has TRBV19 and TRBJ2-2; D unresolved. The receptor was derived from a man between 65 and 85 years old with COVID-19, enrolled during active disease. In DNA form, the CDR3 reads TGTGCCAGTAGTATTCGAGTCCGATCCGGGGAGCTGTTTTTT. Its translation is CASSIRVRSGELFF.